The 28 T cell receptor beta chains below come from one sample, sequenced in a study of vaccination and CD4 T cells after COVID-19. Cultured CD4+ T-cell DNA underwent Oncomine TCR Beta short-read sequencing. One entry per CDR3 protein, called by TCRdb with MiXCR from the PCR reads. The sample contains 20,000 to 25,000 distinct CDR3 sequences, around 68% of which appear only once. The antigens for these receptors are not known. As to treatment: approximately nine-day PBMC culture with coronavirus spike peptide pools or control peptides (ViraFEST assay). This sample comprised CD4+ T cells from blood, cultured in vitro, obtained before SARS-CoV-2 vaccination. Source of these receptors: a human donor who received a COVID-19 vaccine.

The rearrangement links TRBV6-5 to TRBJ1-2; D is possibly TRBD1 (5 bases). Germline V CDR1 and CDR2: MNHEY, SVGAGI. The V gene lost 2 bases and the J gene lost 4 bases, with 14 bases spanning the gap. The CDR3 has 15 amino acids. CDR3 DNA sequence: TGTGCCAGCAGTTACAATGGGCAGGGCGGCTATGGCTACACCTTC. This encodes CASSYNGQGGYGYTF.

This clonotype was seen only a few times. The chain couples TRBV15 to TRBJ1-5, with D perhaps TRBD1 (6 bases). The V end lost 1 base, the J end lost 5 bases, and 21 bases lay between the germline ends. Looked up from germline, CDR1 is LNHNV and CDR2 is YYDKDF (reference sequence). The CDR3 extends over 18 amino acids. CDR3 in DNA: TGTGCCACCAGCAGAGGGGGGCCAAAGGGGGATCCCCATCAGCCCCAGCATTTT. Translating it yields CATSRGGPKGDPHQPQHF.

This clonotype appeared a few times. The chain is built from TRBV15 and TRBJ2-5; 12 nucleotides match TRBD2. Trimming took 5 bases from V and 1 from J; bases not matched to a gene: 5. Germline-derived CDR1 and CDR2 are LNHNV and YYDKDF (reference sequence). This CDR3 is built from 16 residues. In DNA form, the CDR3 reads TGTGCCACCAGCCGCCGACTAGCGGGGGCCCAAGAGACCCAGTACTTC. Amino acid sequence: CATSRRLAGAQETQYF.

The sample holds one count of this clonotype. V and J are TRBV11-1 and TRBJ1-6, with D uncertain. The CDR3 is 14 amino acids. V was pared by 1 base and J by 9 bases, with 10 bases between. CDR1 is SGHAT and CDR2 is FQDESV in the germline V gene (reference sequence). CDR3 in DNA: TGTGCCAGCAGCTTAGAGGGAGGAGGTTCACCCCTCCACTTT. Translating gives CASSLEGGGSPLHF.

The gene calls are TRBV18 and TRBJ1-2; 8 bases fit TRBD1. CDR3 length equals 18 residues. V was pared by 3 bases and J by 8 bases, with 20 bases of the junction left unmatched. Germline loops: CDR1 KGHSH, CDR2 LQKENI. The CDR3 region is CASSPVGAGTGLNEGYTF. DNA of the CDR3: TGTGCCAGCTCACCCGTCGGGGCCGGGACAGGCCTCAACGAGGGCTACACCTTC.

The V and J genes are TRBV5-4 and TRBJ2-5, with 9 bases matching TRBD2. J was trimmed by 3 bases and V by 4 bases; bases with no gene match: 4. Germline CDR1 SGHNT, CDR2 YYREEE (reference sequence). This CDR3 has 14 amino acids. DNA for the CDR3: TGTGCCAGCAGCGCTGCTAGCGGGGAAGAGACCCAGTACTTC. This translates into CASSAASGEETQYF.

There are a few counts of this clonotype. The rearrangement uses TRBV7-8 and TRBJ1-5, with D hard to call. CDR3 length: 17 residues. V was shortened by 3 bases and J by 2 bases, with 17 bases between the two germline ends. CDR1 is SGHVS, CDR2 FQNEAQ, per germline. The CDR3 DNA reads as TGTGCCAGCAGCTTGACGTCCCCTTGGAAGGGCAATCAGCCCCAGCATTTT. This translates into CASSLTSPWKGNQPQHF.

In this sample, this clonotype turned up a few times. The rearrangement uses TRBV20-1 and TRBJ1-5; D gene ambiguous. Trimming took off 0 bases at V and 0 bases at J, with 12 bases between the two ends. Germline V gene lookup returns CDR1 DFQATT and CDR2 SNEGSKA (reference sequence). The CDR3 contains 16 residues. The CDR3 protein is CSARDSQKISNQPQHF. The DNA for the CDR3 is TGCAGTGCTAGAGATTCACAGAAGATTAGCAATCAGCCCCAGCATTTT.

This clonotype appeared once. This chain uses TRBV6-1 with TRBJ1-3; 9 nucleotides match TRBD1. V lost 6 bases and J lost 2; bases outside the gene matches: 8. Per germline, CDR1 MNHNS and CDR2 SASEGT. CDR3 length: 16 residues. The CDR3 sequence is CASSRTGEVAGNTIYF. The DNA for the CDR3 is TGTGCCAGCAGCCGGACAGGGGAAGTGGCTGGAAACACCATATATTTT.

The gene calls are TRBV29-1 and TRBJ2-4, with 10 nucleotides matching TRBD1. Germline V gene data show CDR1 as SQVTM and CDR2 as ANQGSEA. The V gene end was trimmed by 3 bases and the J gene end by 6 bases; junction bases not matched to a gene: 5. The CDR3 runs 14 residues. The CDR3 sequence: CSVEARDRGNIQYF. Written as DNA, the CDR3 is TGCAGCGTTGAGGCCCGGGACAGGGGAAACATTCAGTACTTC.

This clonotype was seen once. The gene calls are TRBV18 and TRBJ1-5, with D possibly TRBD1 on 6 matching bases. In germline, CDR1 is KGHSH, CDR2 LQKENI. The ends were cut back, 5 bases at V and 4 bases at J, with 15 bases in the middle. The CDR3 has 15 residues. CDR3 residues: CASSGGREINQPQHF. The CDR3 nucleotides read TGTGCCAGCTCAGGGGGCAGAGAGATAAATCAGCCCCAGCATTTT.

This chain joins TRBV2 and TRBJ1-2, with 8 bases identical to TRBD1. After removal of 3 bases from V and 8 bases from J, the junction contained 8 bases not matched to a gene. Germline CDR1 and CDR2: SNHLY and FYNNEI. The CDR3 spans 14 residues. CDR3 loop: CASSETQGAGGYTF. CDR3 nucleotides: TGTGCCAGCAGTGAGACTCAGGGGGCTGGAGGCTACACCTTC.

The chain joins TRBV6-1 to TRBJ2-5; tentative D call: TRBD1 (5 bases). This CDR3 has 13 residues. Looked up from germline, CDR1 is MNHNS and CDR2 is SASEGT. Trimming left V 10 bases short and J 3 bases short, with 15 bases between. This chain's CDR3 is CATRQGLEETQYF. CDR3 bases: TGTGCCACCCGGCAGGGATTGGAAGAGACCCAGTACTTC.

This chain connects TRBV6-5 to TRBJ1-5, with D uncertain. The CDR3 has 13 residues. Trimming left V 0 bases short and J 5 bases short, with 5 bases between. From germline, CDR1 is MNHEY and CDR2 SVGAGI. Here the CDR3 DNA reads TGTGCCAGCAGTTACTCTTCTGATCAGCCCCAGCATTTT. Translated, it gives CASSYSSDQPQHF.

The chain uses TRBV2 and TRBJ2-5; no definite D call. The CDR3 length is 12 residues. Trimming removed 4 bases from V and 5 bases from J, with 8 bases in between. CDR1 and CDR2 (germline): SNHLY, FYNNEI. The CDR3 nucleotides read TGTGCCAGCAGTGTAGCAACGGAGACCCAGTACTTC. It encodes CASSVATETQYF.

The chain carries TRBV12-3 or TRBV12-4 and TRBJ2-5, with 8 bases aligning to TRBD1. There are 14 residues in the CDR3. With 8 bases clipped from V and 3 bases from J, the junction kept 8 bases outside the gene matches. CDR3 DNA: TGTGCCAGCCAGACAGGGGAAAGTAAAGAGACCCAGTACTTC. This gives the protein CASQTGESKETQYF.

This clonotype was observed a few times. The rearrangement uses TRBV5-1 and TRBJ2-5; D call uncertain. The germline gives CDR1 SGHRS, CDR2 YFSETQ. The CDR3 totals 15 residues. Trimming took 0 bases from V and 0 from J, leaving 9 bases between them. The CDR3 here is CASSLDNQYQETQYF. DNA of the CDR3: TGCGCCAGCAGCTTGGACAACCAGTACCAAGAGACCCAGTACTTC.

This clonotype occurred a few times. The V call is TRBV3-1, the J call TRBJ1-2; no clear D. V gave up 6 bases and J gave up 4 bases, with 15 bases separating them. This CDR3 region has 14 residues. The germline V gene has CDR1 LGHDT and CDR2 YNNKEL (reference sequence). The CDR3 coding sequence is TGTGCCAGCAGTGAAGGCAGCCTTAGCTATGGCTACACCTTC. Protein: CASSEGSLSYGYTF.

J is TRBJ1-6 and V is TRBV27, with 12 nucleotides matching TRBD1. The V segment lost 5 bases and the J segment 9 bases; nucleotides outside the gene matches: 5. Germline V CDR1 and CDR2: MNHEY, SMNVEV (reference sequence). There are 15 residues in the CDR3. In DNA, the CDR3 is TGTGCCAGCAGTGGGACAGGGGGCTTGGGTTCACCCCTCCACTTT. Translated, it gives CASSGTGGLGSPLHF.

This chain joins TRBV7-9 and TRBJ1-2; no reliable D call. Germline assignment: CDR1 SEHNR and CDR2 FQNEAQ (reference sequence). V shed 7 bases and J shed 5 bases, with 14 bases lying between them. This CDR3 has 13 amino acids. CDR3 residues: CASTPPGLYGYTF. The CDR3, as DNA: TGTGCCAGCACCCCACCGGGGTTGTATGGCTACACCTTC.

The CDR3 region is CASSLGRLAGGHSTDTQYF. CDR3 DNA sequence: TGTGCCAGCAGTTTAGGGCGACTAGCGGGGGGCCATTCCACAGATACGCAGTATTTT. V and J are TRBV27 and TRBJ2-3; TRBD2 matches at 13 bases. CDR3 size: 19 residues. The V and J ends lost 2 bases and 2 bases, in that order; junction bases with no gene match: 10. The germline CDR1 and CDR2 sequences are MNHEY and SMNVEV (reference sequence).

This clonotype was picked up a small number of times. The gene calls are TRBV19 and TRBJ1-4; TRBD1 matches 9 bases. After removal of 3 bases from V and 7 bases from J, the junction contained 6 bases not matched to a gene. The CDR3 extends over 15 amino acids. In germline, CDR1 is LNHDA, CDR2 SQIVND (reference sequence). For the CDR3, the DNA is TGTGCCAGTAGTATCACAGGGGGCACGATTGAAAAACTGTTTTTT. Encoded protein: CASSITGGTIEKLFF.

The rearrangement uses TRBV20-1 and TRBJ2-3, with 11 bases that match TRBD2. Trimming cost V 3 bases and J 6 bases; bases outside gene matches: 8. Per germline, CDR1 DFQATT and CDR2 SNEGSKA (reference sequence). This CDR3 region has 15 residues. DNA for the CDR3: TGCAGTGCTAGTCCTAGCGGGGGGTTCTCCGATACGCAGTATTTT. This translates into CSASPSGGFSDTQYF.

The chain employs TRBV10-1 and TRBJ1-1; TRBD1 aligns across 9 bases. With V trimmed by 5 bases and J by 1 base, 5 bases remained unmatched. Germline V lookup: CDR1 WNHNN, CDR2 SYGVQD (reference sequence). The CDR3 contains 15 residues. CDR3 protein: CASSHPGQGNTEAFF. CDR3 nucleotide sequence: TGCGCCAGCAGTCACCCGGGACAGGGGAACACTGAAGCTTTCTTT.

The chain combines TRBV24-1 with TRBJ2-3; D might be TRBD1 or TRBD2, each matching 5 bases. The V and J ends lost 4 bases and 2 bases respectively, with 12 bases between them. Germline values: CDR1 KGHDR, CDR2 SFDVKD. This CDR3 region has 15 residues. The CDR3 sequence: CATSDPRDHTDTQYF. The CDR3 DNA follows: TGTGCCACCAGTGACCCCCGGGACCACACAGATACGCAGTATTTT.

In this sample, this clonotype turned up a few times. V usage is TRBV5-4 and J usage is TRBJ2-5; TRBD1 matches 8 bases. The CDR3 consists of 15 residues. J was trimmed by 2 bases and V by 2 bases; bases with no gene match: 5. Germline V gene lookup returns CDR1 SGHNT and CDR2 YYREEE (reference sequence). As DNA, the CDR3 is TGTGCCAGCAGCTTACAGACAGGGGAACAAGAGACCCAGTACTTC. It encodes CASSLQTGEQETQYF.

The CDR3 DNA reads as TGTGCCACCAGTGCAGGACAGGGGATCAATCAGCCCCAGCATTTT. This translates into CATSAGQGINQPQHF. V and J are TRBV24-1 and TRBJ1-5; 9 bases line up with TRBD1. CDR1 and CDR2 from the germline V gene are KGHDR and SFDVKD. Trimming removed 5 bases from V and 3 bases from J; junction bases left unmatched: 4. There are 15 residues in the CDR3.

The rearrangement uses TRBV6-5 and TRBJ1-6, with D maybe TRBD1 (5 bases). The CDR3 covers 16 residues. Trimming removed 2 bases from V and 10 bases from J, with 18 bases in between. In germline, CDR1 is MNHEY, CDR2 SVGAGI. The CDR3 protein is CASSYAGDASGSPLHF. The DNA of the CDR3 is TGTGCCAGCAGTTACGCGGGGGATGCATCAGGGTCACCCCTCCACTTT.